This T cell receptor (beta chain) was found in a study of T cell changes during pregnancy in multiple sclerosis. The protocol was immunoSEQ multiplex PCR, while the TCRdb copy is restricted to in-frame clones and leaves out a portion. The sample carries 100,000 or so clones, 94% recorded once. J gave up 7 bases and V 3 bases, and 6 bases lay outside the gene matches. CDR1 MDHEN and CDR2 SYDVKM come from the germline V gene. The CDR3 is made up of 14 amino acids. The input for sequencing was peripheral blood, taken after pregnancy. The clonotype was recovered from a female donor in good health, enrolled as a control in a pregnancy study. The V call is TRBV28, the J call TRBJ1-1; 9 bases map to TRBD1. CDR3 sequence: CASSLTGGRGEAFF. The CDR3 DNA sequence: TGTGCCAGCAGTTTGACAGGGGGAAGGGGTGAAGCTTTCTTT.